This T cell receptor beta chain appears in the sequencing data of a study of T cell changes during pregnancy in multiple sclerosis. Germline V gene lookup returns CDR1 LNHNV and CDR2 YYDKDF (reference sequence). Trimming cost V 5 bases and J 5 bases, with 18 bases left between them. The CDR3 runs to 15 residues. Sequenced by immunoSEQ multiplex PCR; TCRdb stores in-frame clones only, minus some. Of fewer than 40,000 clones listed, 90% to 95% are singletons. Material: CD4+ T cells from peripheral blood mononuclear cells, obtained in the second trimester of pregnancy. The receptor comes from a female donor in good health, enrolled as a control in a pregnancy study. This chain connects TRBV15 to TRBJ1-1, with D maybe TRBD1 (6 bases). The CDR3 spells CATSLRSGQYTEAFF. The CDR3 DNA is TGTGCCACCAGCCTACGAAGCGGACAGTATACTGAAGCTTTCTTT.